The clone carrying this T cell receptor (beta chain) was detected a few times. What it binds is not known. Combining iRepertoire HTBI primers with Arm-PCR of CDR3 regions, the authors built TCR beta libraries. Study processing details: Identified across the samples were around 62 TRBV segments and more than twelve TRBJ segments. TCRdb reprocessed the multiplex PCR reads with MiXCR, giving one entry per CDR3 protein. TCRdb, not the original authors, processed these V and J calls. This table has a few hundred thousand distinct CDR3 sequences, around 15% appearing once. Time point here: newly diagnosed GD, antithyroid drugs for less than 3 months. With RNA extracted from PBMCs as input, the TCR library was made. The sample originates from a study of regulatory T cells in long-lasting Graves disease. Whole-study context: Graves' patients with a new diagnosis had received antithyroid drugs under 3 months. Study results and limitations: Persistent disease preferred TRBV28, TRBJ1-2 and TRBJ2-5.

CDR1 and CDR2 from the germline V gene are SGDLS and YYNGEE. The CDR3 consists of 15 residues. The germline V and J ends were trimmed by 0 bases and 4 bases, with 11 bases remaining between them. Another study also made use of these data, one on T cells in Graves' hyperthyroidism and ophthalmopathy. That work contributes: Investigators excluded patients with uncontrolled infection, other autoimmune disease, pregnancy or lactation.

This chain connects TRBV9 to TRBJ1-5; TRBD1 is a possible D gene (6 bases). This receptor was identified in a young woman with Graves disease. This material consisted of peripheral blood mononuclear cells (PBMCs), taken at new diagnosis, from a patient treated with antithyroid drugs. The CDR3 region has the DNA TGTGCCAGCAGCGTAGCGGCAGGGGAGAATCAGCCCCAGCATTTT. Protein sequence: CASSVAAGENQPQHF.